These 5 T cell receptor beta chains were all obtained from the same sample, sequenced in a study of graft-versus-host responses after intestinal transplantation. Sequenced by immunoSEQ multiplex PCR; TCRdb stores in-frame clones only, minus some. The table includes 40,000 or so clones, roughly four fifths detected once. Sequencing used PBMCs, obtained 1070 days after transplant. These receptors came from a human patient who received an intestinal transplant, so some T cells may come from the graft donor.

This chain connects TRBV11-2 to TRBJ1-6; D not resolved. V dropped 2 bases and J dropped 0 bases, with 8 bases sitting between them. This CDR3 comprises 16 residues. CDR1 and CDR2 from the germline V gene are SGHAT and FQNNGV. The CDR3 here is CASSLYTSSYNSPLHF. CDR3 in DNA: TGTGCCAGCAGCTTATATACTAGCTCCTATAATTCACCCCTCCACTTT.

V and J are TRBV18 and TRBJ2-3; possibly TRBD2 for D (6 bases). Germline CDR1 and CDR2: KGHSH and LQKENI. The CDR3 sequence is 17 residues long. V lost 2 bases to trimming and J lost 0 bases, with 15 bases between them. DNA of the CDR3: TGTGCCAGCTCACCAAGGTTGCGGGGAACTAGCACAGATACGCAGTATTTT. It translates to CASSPRLRGTSTDTQYF.

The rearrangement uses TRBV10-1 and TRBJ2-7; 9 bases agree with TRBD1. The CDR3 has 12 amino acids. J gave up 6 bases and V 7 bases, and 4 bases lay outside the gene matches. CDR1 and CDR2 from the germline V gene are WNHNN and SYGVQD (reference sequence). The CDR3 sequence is CASTSDRGEQYF. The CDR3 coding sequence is TGCGCCAGCACTTCGGACAGGGGCGAGCAGTACTTC.

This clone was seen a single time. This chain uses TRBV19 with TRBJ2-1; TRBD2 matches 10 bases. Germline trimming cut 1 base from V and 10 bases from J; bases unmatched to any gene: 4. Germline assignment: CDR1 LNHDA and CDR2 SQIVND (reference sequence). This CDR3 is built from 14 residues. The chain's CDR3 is CASSIGVAGGEQFF. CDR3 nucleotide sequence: TGTGCCAGTAGTATAGGAGTAGCGGGAGGCGAGCAGTTCTTC.

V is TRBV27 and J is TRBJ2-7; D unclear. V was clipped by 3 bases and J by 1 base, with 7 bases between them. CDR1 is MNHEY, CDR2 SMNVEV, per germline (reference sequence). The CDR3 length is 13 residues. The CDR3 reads CASSFDGSYEQYF. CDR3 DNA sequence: TGTGCCAGCAGTTTCGACGGATCCTACGAGCAGTACTTC.